This passage covers 2 T cell receptor beta chains from one sample sequenced in a study of beta chain features in type 1 diabetes. Study observations and caveats: Moderate yet significant TCRB CDR3 shortening was seen in Type 1 diabetes patients in all four CD4+ subsets.

The study reverse transcribed the entire isolated RNA, so it sequenced expressed TCRB transcripts. Assay: immunoSEQ multiplex PCR; the TCRdb copy retains only in-frame clones and omits some. The repertoire has about 300,000 clones, roughly 14% of them found once; the top ten carry 0.013% to 0.015%. No cognate antigen is known for these TCRs. Input material: naive CD4+ T cells from blood. These receptors were collected from a woman under 30 with type 1 diabetes.

The rearrangement links TRBV9 to TRBJ2-1; 8 positions match TRBD2. Per the germline V gene, CDR1 is SGDLS and CDR2 is YYNGEE. After removal of 4 bases from V and 1 base from J, the junction contained 4 bases not matched to a gene. This CDR3 has 15 amino acids. Here the CDR3 reads CASSPLAGSYNEQFF. DNA for the CDR3: TGTGCCAGCAGCCCGTTAGCGGGGTCCTACAATGAGCAGTTCTTC.

This clone was observed a handful of times. V and J are TRBV28 and TRBJ2-5, with D perhaps TRBD2 (7 bases). This CDR3 spans 12 amino acids. The V and J ends lost 10 bases and 5 bases respectively, with 14 bases between them. Germline V gene sequence: CDR1 MDHEN, CDR2 SYDVKM. CDR3 coding DNA: TGTGCCATCGAACAGGGAGGGGAGACCCAGTACTTC. Translation: CAIEQGGETQYF.